This paragraph reports one T cell receptor (beta chain). Its antigen is as yet unknown. The sample is drawn from a study of beta chain features in type 1 diabetes. Study findings and constraints: Patients with type 1 diabetes carried fewer insertions and had more deletions at their VDJ junctions.

The collection from each donor was one heparinised blood draw averaging around 100 mL. Isolated RNA was reverse transcribed in full, so expressed TCRB transcripts were sequenced. Here immunoSEQ multiplex PCR was the method, and the copy in TCRdb shows in-frame clones only, minus some. The repertoire has a few hundred thousand clones, less than 15% of them found once; the top ten carry approximately 0.02%. The receptor's source is a woman aged 18-30 years in good health. The material sequenced was naive CD4+ T cells from blood.

The CDR3 DNA sequence: TGCAGCGCCAACCGGGGCTCCTACGAGCAGTACTTC. This gives the protein CSANRGSYEQYF. This chain links TRBV29-1 with TRBJ2-7, with TRBD2 as a possible D gene (5 bases). The CDR3 loop spans 12 amino acids. V shed 7 bases and J shed 0 bases, with 10 bases lying between them. Germline V CDR1 and CDR2: SQVTM, ANQGSEA.